These 9 T cell receptor beta chains were sequenced from one sample in a study of human T cells and chemical hapten exposure. MiXCR, run by TCRdb on the RACE reads, gives a single entry per CDR3 protein. The sample consists of roughly 380,000 distinct CDR3 sequences, approximately 5.1% of them appearing once. Time point described: pre-sensitization, week 0. Documented treatment: therapeutic diphenylcyclopropenone sensitization with weekly scalp DPC. The sample in question was whole blood, obtained in connection with sensitization to the hapten diphenylcyclopropenone (DPC). The receptors derive from a woman in her fifties or sixties with alopecia areata. Some clones in this sample may be carry-over from other donors' samples.

There are a few counts of this clonotype. The rearrangement links TRBV28 to TRBJ2-7; D is unclear. CDR1 and CDR2 from the germline V gene are MDHEN and SYDVKM. The CDR3 contains 15 residues. Trimming removed 2 bases at V and 4 bases at J, with 15 bases between. The CDR3 region has the DNA TGTGCCAGCAGTTTAGGCTCGAGGTCACCATACGAGCAGTACTTC. Translation: CASSLGSRSPYEQYF.

A few counts support this clonotype. The chain carries TRBV18 and TRBJ2-3; possible D gene TRBD1, 5 bases. CDR3 length: 16 amino acids. Germline values: CDR1 KGHSH, CDR2 LQKENI. V shed 3 bases and J shed 4 bases, with 17 bases lying between them. CDR3 in amino acids: CASSPLGAPKSDTQYF. The CDR3 region has the DNA TGTGCCAGCTCACCCCTAGGGGCACCGAAGTCAGATACGCAGTATTTT. The full variable domain, its missing parts supplied by reference TRBV18 and TRBJ2-3, is NAGVMQNPRHLVRRRGQEARLRCSPMKGHSHVYWYRQLPEEGLKFMVYLQKENIIDESGMPKERFSAEFPKEGPSILRIQQVVRGDSAAYFCASSPLGAPKSDTQYFGPGTRLTVL.

There are a few counts of this clonotype. The conserved closing phenylalanine or tryptophan is absent in this CDR3, likely reflecting a read error. The CDR3 sequence: CSVDWTGDKTEAFV. DNA for the CDR3: TGCAGCGTAGACTGGACAGGGGATAAGACTGAAGCTTTCGTT. The chain has TRBV29-1 and TRBJ1-1; 9 bases align to TRBD1. The CDR3 consists of 14 residues. Germline V lookup: CDR1 SQVTM, CDR2 ANQGSEA. V was pared by 6 bases and J by 5 bases, with 10 bases of the junction left unmatched.

The rearrangement links TRBV7-2 to TRBJ1-4; no clear D. V shed 5 bases and J shed 7 bases, with 11 bases lying between them. The CDR3 loop spans 13 amino acids. CDR1 and CDR2 (germline): SGHTA, FQGNSA. The chain's CDR3 is CASSQRLSEKLFF. The CDR3 bases are TGTGCCAGCAGCCAAAGGCTTTCTGAAAAACTGTTTTTT.

A few counts support this clonotype. The chain carries TRBV20-1 and TRBJ1-6, with D tentatively TRBD1 (6 bases). This CDR3 has 17 residues. With 0 bases removed from V and 0 bases from J, the gap between germline ends came to 12 bases. The germline V gene has CDR1 DFQATT and CDR2 SNEGSKA (reference sequence). CDR3 DNA: TGCAGTGCTAGAGATGGTGACAGGAGCTCCTATAATTCACCCCTCCACTTT. It codes for CSARDGDRSSYNSPLHF.

This clonotype has a handful of counts. This chain connects TRBV11-2 to TRBJ1-2, with D unresolved. Germline CDR1 is SGHAT and CDR2 is FQNNGV. Trimming removed 5 bases from V and 6 bases from J, with 16 bases in between. This CDR3 is built from 14 residues. The DNA for the CDR3 is TGTGCCAGCAGCGAAGGGTGGTTGGAGGATGGCTACACCTTC. Translating it yields CASSEGWLEDGYTF.

CDR3 coding DNA: TGTGCCAGTAGCCCACCCACGATAGAGACCCAGTACTTC. The encoded protein is CASSPPTIETQYF. V usage is TRBV19 and J usage is TRBJ2-5; D is uncertain. Germline V CDR1 and CDR2: LNHDA, SQIVND (reference sequence). Trimming took 6 bases from V and 4 from J, leaving 12 bases between them. This CDR3 contains 13 residues. Together with reference TRBV19 and TRBJ2-5, the CDR3 gives the full variable domain: DGGITQSPKYLFRKEGQNVTLSCEQNLNHDAMYWYRQDPGQGLRLIYYSQIVNDFQKGDIAEGYSVSREKKESFPLTVTSAQKNPTAFYLCASSPPTIETQYFGPGTRLLVL.

This clonotype was detected a few times. Compared with germline, one end of the junction differs, possibly owing to a read error. The chain carries TRBV2 and TRBJ2-7; 7 bases match TRBD1. Per germline, CDR1 SNHLY and CDR2 FYNNEI. This CDR3 has 12 residues. The chain's CDR3 is CATSPGQYEQYF. CDR3 DNA sequence: TGTGCCACCAGTCCGGGACAGTACGAGCAGTACTTC.

In its sample, this clonotype was seen many times. This chain joins TRBV5-1 and TRBJ2-5; TRBD1 agrees at 9 bases. Germline V lookup: CDR1 SGHRS, CDR2 YFSETQ. The CDR3 contains 16 residues. Trimming took 0 bases from V and 5 from J; bases not matched to a gene: 8. The CDR3 bases are TGCGCCAGCAGCTTGGGGCCGTACAGGGGGCAGGAGACCCAGTACTTC. It is translated as CASSLGPYRGQETQYF. Drawing the rest from reference TRBV5-1 and TRBJ2-5, the complete variable domain is KAGVTQTPRYLIKTRGQQVTLSCSPISGHRSVSWYQQTPGQGLQFLFEYFSETQRNKGNFPGRFSGRQFSNSRSEMNVSTLELGDSALYLCASSLGPYRGQETQYFGPGTRLLVL.